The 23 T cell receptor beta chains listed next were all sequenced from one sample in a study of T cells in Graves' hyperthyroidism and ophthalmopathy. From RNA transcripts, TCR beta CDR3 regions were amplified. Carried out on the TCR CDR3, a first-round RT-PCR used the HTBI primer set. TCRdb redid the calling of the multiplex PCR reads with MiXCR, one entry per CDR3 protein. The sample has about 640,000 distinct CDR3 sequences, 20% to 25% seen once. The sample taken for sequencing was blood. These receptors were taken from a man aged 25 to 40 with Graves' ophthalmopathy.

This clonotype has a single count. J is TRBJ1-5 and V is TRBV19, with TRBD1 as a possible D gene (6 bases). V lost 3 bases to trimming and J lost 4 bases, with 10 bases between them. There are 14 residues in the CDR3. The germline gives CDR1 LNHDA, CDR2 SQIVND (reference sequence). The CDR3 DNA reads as TGTGCCAGTAGTATCGGGACACAAAATCAGCCCCAGCATTTT. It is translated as CASSIGTQNQPQHF.

The CDR3 spells CSARDQHRAGNTEAFF. The CDR3, as DNA: TGCAGTGCTAGAGACCAACACAGGGCGGGGAACACTGAAGCTTTCTTT. The chain combines TRBV20-1 with TRBJ1-1; possible D gene TRBD1, 6 bases. V gave up 0 bases and J gave up 1 base, with 15 bases separating them. CDR1 and CDR2 from the germline V gene are DFQATT and SNEGSKA (reference sequence). This CDR3 has 16 amino acids.

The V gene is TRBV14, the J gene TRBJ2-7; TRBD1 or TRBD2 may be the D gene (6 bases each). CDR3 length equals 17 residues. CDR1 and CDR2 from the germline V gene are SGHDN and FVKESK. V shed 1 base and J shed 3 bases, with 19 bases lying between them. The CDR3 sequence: CASSQGTTGGSGYEQYF. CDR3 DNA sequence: TGTGCCAGCAGCCAAGGGACTACCGGGGGCTCTGGCTACGAGCAGTACTTC. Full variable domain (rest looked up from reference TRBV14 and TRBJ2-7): EAGVTQFPSHSVIEKGQTVTLRCDPISGHDNLYWYRRVMGKEIKFLLHFVKESKQDESGMPNNRFLAERTGGTYSTLKVQPAELEDSGVYFCASSQGTTGGSGYEQYFGPGTRLTVT.

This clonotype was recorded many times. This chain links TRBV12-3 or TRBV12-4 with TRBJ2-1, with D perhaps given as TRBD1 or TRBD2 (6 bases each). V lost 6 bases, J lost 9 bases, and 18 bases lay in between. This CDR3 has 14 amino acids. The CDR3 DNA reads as TGTGCCAGCAGCCTCAAGGGGGGAGCGAGTGAGCAGTTCTTC. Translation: CASSLKGGASEQFF.

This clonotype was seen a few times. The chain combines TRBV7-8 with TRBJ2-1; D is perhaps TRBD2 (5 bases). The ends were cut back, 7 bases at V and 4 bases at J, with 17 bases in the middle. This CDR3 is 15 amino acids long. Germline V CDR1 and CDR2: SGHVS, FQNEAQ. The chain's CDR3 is CASKVEGPVYNEQFF. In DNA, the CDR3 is TGTGCCAGCAAAGTCGAGGGCCCCGTTTACAATGAGCAGTTCTTC.

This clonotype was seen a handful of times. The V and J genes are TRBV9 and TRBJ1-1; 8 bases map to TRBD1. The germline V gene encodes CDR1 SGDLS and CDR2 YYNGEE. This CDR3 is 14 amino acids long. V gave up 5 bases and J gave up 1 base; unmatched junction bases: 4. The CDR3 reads CASSGTGKNTEAFF. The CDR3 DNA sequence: TGTGCCAGCAGTGGGACAGGCAAGAACACTGAAGCTTTCTTT.

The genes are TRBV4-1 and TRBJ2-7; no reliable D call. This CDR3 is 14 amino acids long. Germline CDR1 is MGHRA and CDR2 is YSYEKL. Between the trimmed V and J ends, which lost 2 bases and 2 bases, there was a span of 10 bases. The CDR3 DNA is TGCGCCAGCAGCCAACTCCACGGAACCTACGAGCAGTACTTC. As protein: CASSQLHGTYEQYF.

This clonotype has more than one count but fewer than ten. CDR3: CASSTTTTPGSSPLHF. CDR3 coding DNA: TGTGCCAGCAGCACGACTACGACCCCGGGGAGTTCACCCCTCCACTTT. V is TRBV5-5 and J is TRBJ1-6; D is undetermined. The CDR3 is 16 amino acids. Germline CDR1 is SGHKS and CDR2 is YYEKEE (reference sequence). Trimming removed 4 bases at V and 9 bases at J, with 20 bases between.

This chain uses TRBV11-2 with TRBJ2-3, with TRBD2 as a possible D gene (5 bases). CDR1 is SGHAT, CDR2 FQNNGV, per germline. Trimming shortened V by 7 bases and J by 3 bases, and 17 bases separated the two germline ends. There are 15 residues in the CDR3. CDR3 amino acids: CASTLASAETDTQYF. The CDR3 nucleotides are TGTGCCAGCACCCTAGCCTCGGCGGAGACAGATACGCAGTATTTT.

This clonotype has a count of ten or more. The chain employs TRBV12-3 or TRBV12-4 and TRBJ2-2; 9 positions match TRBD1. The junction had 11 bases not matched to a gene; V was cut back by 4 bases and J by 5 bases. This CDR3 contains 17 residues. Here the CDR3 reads CASSSQLQGARTGELFF. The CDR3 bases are TGTGCCAGCAGTTCGCAACTACAGGGGGCTCGGACCGGGGAGCTGTTTTTT.

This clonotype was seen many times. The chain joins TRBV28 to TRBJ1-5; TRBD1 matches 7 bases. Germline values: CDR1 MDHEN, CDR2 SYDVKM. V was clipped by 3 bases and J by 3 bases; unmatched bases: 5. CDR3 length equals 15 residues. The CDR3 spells CASSFEGAVNQPQHF. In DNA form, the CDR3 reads TGTGCCAGCAGTTTTGAGGGGGCGGTCAATCAGCCCCAGCATTTT.

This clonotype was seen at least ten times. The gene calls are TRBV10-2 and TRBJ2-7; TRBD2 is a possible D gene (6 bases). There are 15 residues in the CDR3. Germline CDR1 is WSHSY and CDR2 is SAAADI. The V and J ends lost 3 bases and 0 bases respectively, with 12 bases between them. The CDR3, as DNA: TGCGCCAGCAGTGACTTGGGGACTCCCTCCTACGAGCAGTACTTC. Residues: CASSDLGTPSYEQYF.

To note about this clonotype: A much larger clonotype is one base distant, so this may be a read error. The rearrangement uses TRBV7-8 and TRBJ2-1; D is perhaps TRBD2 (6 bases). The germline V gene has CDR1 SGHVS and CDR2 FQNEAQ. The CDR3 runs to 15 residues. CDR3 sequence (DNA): TGTGCCAGCAGCTTAGTGGCGGGATTCTACGATGAGCAGTTCTTC. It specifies CASSLVAGFYDEQFF.

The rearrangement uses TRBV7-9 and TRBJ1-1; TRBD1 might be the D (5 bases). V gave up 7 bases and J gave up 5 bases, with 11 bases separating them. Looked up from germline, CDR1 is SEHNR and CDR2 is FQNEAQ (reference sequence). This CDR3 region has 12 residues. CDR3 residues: CASIGQETEAFF. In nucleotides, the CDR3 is TGTGCCAGCATAGGACAAGAGACTGAAGCTTTCTTT.

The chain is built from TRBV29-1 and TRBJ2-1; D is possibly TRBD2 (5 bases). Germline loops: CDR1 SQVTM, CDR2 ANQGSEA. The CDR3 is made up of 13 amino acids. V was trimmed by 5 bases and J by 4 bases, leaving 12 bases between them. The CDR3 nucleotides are TGCAGCGTTCATTTGGCGGGTTACAATGAGCAGTTCTTC. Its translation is CSVHLAGYNEQFF.

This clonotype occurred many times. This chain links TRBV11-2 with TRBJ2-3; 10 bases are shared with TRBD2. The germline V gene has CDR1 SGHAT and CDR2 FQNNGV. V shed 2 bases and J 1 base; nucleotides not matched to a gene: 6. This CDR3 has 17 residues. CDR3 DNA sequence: TGTGCCAGCAGCTTACTAGCGGGAGAGTTCCGCACAGATACGCAGTATTTT. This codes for CASSLLAGEFRTDTQYF.

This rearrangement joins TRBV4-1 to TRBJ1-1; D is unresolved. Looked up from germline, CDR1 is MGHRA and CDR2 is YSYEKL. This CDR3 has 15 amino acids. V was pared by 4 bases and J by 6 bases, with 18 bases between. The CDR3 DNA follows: TGCGCCAGCAGCCCACCCCCCTTGGGGATTTCTGAAGCTTTCTTT. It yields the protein CASSPPPLGISEAFF.

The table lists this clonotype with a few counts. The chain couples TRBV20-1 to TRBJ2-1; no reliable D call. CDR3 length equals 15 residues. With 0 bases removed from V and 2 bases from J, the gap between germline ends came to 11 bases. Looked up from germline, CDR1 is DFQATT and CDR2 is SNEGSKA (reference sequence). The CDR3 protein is CSARDRNFPYNEQFF. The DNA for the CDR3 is TGCAGTGCTAGAGATCGTAACTTCCCCTACAATGAGCAGTTCTTC.

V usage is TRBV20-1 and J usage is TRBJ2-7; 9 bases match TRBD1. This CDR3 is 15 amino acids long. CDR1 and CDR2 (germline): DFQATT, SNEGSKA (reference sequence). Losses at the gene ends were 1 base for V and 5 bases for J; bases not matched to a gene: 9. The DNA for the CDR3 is TGCAGTGCTAGAGCCCTCGGACAGGGGAGTAACGAGCAGTACTTC. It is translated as CSARALGQGSNEQYF.

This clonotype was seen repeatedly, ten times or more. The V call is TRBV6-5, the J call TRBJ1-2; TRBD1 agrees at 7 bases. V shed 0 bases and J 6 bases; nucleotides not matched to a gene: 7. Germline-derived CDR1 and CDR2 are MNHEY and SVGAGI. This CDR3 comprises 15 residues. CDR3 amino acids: CASSYSTGQSHGYTF. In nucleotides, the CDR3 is TGTGCCAGCAGTTACTCTACGGGACAGTCCCATGGCTACACCTTC.

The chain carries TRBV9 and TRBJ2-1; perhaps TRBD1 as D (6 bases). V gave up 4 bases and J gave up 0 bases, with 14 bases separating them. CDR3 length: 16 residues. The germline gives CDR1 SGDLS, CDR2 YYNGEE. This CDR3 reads CASSPGATSSYNEQFF. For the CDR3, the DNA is TGTGCCAGCAGCCCAGGGGCCACTAGCTCCTACAATGAGCAGTTCTTC.

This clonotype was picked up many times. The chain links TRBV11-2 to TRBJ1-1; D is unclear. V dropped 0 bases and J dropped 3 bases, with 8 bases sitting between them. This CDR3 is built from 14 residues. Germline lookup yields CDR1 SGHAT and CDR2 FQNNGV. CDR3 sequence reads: CASSLDARYTEAFF. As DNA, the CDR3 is TGTGCCAGCAGCTTAGATGCACGTTACACTGAAGCTTTCTTT.

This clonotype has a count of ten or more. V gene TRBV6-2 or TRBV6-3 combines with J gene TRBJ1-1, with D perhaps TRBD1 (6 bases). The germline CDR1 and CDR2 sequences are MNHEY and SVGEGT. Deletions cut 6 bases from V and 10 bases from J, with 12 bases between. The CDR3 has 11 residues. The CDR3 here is CASRQGGPAFF. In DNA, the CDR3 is TGTGCCAGCAGACAAGGGGGGCCAGCTTTCTTT.